This is a list of T cell receptor beta chains from one sample in a study of blood T cell repertoires in COVID-19. This table comes from immunoSEQ multiplex PCR, and its TCRdb copy is limited to in-frame clones, with some not included. The table records about 50,000 clones, 87% of them present only once. The specimen was peripheral blood. These receptors originate from a human donor with active COVID-19. The donor label of this sample is uncertain. Each CDR3 is given with its conserved first and last residue. D genes are given only for firm matches. Not all rows give a size; the values are once, few, many and, for expanded clones, a class.

>TRBJ2-6|.|TRBV24-1|.
TGTGCCACCAGTCGGGGTGGGGCCAACGTCCTGACTTTC
CATSRGGANVLTF
>TRBJ1-6|.|TRBV6-5|TRBD1
TGTGCCAGCAGTTACTCTAGGGGGCCCAATTCACCCCTCCACTTT
CASSYSRGPNSPLHF
>TRBJ2-2|.|TRBV3-1/TRBV3-2|TRBD2
TGTGCCAGCAGCCGGACTAGCGGGGGATACACCGGGGAGCTGTTTTTT
CASSRTSGGYTGELFF
>TRBJ2-5|.|TRBV7-9|.
TGTGCCAGCAGCTCACAAGAGACCCAGTACTTC
CASSSQETQYF
>TRBJ2-2|.|TRBV9|.
TGTGCCAGCAGCGTAGATGGGGGGGCCCACACCGGGGAGCTGTTTTTT
CASSVDGGAHTGELFF
>TRBJ1-4|.|TRBV5-1|TRBD1
TGCGCCAGCAGCCCCCGGGACAGGGGGGATGAAAAACTGTTTTTT
CASSPRDRGDEKLFF
>TRBJ2-5|.|TRBV18|.
TGTGCCAGCTCCCTAGGTTTATCAGAGACCCAGTACTTC
CASSLGLSETQYF
>TRBJ2-7|.|TRBV5-5|TRBD2
TGTGCCAGCAGCTTAGCACCGGGGGGGCAATACGAGCAGTACTTC
CASSLAPGGQYEQYF
>TRBJ1-4|.|TRBV5-1|.
TGCGCCAGCAGCTTGCAGGGAACTAATGAAAAACTGTTTTTT
CASSLQGTNEKLFF
>TRBJ1-2|.|TRBV6-5|TRBD1
TGTGCCAGCAGTTATACGGGACAGGGGAGTGGCTACACCTTC
CASSYTGQGSGYTF
>TRBJ1-4|.|TRBV18|.
TGTGCCAGCTCACCACCGAGGTCTCAACCACGAGAAGTTAATGAAAAACTGTTTTTT
CASSPPRSQPREVNEKLFF
>TRBJ1-6|few|TRBV6-6|.
TGTGCCAGCAGTTACGCGGAGCTTAATTCACCCCTCCACTTT
CASSYAELNSPLHF
>TRBJ2-2|.|TRBV3-1/TRBV3-2|.
TGTGCCAGCAGCCAAATGACTAGTTTAGCCGGGGAGCTGTTTTTT
CASSQMTSLAGELFF
>TRBJ2-5|.|TRBV27|TRBD2
TGTGCCAGCAGTTTATCCCTAAGGGAGCGGGGGGAAGAGACCCAGTACTTC
CASSLSLRERGEETQYF
>TRBJ1-1|.|TRBV5-1|.
TGCGCCAGCAGCTCGGCGGGGGGGCCCACTGAAGCTTTCTTT
CASSSAGGPTEAFF
>TRBJ2-7|once|TRBV18|.
TGTGCCAGCTCACCAGCCACTAGTTTTTCCTACGAGCAGTACTTC
CASSPATSFSYEQYF
>TRBJ1-2|.|TRBV12-3/TRBV12-4|.
TGTGCCACCCGTGTGTCCGGGGGGGGCTACACCTTC
CATRVSGGGYTF
>TRBJ2-2|few|TRBV7-9|.
TGTGCCAGCAGCCCGAGCCAGGTCTTGAACACCGGGGAGCTGTTTTTT
CASSPSQVLNTGELFF
>TRBJ2-1|.|TRBV19|TRBD1
TGTGCCGTCGAGGGGGCGTACAATGAGCAGTTCTTC
CAVEGAYNEQFF
>TRBJ1-1|.|TRBV6-5|TRBD1
TGTGCCAGCAGACGCGGGACAGACTTGAACACTGAAGCTTTCTTT
CASRRGTDLNTEAFF
>TRBJ1-6|.|TRBV6-5|.
TGTGCCAGCAGTTACCCGGGTCGGCGTAATTCACCCCTCCACTTT
CASSYPGRRNSPLHF
>TRBJ1-3|.|TRBV11-2|.
TGTGCCAGCAGCTTAGTTGTCTTTGGAAACACCATATATTTT
CASSLVVFGNTIYF
>TRBJ2-3|.|TRBV6-6|.
TGTGCCAGCAAGGGGTCAGATACGCAGTATTTT
CASKGSDTQYF
>TRBJ2-3|.|TRBV7-2|TRBD1
TGTGCCAGCAGCACCCACAGGGGGAGCTCAGATACGCAGTATTTT
CASSTHRGSSDTQYF
>TRBJ1-6|.|TRBV18|TRBD1
TGTGCCAGCTCATCGACAGGGGGCGCGAATTCACCCCTCCACTTT
CASSSTGGANSPLHF
>TRBJ2-1|.|TRBV5-1|.
TGCGCCAGCAGCATAGAGTACAATGAGCAGTTCTTC
CASSIEYNEQFF
>TRBJ1-2|.|TRBV6-6|.
TGTGCCAGCAGTTACTCGAGCGGCGGGGGGGGCTACACCTTC
CASSYSSGGGGYTF
>TRBJ2-7|.|TRBV6-2/TRBV6-3|TRBD2
TGTGCCAGCAGCGGACTAGCGGGGGGGATTGGCGAGCAGTACTTC
CASSGLAGGIGEQYF